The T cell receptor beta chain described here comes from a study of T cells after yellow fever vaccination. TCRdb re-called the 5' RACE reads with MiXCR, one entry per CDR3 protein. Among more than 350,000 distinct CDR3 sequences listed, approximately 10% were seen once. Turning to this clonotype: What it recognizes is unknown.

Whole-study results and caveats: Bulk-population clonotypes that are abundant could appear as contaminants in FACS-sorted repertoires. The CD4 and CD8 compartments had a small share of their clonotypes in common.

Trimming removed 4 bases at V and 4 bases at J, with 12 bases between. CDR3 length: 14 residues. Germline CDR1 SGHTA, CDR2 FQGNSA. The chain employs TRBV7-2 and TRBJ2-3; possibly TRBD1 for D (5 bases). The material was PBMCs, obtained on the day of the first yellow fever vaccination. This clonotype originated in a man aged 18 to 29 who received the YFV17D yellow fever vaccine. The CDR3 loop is CASSSLGPPDTQYF. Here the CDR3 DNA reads TGTGCCAGCAGCTCCTTGGGGCCCCCAGATACGCAGTATTTT. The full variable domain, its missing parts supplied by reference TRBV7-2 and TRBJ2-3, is GAGVSQSPSNKVTEKGKDVELRCDPISGHTALYWYRQSLGQGLEFLIYFQGNSAPDKSGLPSDRFSAERTGGSVSTLTIQRTQQEDSAVYLCASSSLGPPDTQYFGPGTRLTVL.